This entry lists 27 T cell receptor beta chains sequenced from one sample in a study of identical twins. TCRdb re-derived calls from the 5' RACE reads in MiXCR, one entry per CDR3 protein. The sample contains 250,000 to 300,000 distinct CDR3 sequences, around 8.3% of which appear only once. These data were also reused for a study on yellow fever vaccine responses in identical twins.

Sequencing used CD8+ T cells sorted from blood. The receptors were sampled from a young woman in good health.

This clonotype was detected a few times. The V and J genes are TRBV5-1 and TRBJ2-5, with D possibly TRBD2 on 5 matching bases. The CDR3 length is 16 residues. CDR1 and CDR2 from the germline V gene are SGHRS and YFSETQ. V lost 4 bases to trimming and J lost 5 bases, with 21 bases between them. Written as DNA, the CDR3 is TGCGCCAGCAGCCTGGACTGGACGTTACGCCGCGAGACCCAGTACTTC. Translating gives CASSLDWTLRRETQYF.

In this sample, this clonotype turned up many times. The chain recombines TRBV20-1 with TRBJ2-7, with 7 bases identical to TRBD1. CDR1 DFQATT and CDR2 SNEGSKA come from the germline V gene (reference sequence). The CDR3 spans 15 residues. The J segment lost 2 bases and the V segment lost 0 bases, leaving 7 bases of the junction unmatched. The CDR3 loop is CSARDLQGSAYEQYF. In DNA, the CDR3 is TGCAGTGCTAGAGATTTACAGGGGTCAGCCTACGAGCAGTACTTC.

The CDR3 DNA sequence: TGTGCCAGCAGTTTGACTAGCGGCCCCAACAATGAGCAGTTCTTC. This codes for CASSLTSGPNNEQFF. The rearrangement joins TRBV27 to TRBJ2-1, with 9 nucleotides matching TRBD2. The CDR3 length is 15 residues. CDR1 is MNHEY and CDR2 is SMNVEV in the germline V gene (reference sequence). V lost 3 bases and J lost 5; bases outside the gene matches: 5.

The chain employs TRBV4-3 and TRBJ1-2, with TRBD1 matching over 7 bases. V was pared by 1 base and J by 8 bases, with 10 bases of the junction left unmatched. Germline assignment: CDR1 LGHNA and CDR2 YSLEER. This CDR3 contains 15 residues. The DNA for the CDR3 is TGCGCCAGCAGCCAAGCACGGACAGGACTGAACGGCTACACCTTC. Translation: CASSQARTGLNGYTF.

In this sample, this clonotype turned up many times. The V and J genes are TRBV7-2 and TRBJ2-7; D perhaps matches TRBD1 (6 bases). Between the trimmed V and J ends, which lost 1 base and 3 bases, there was a span of 10 bases. The germline V gene has CDR1 SGHTA and CDR2 FQGNSA. The CDR3 runs 14 residues. The CDR3 bases are TGTGCCAGCAGCTTAGAGCAGGGGCTCTACGAGCAGTACTTC. Its protein is CASSLEQGLYEQYF.

This clonotype was seen many times. The chain recombines TRBV5-1 with TRBJ2-7; 7 nucleotides line up with TRBD2. Per germline, CDR1 SGHRS and CDR2 YFSETQ. The CDR3 is 16 amino acids. With V trimmed by 0 bases and J by 4 bases, 10 bases remained unmatched. The CDR3 loop is CASSLGIRRGGYEQYF. CDR3 DNA sequence: TGCGCCAGCAGCTTGGGGATACGGCGCGGGGGTTACGAGCAGTACTTC. Drawing the rest from reference TRBV5-1 and TRBJ2-7, the complete variable domain is KAGVTQTPRYLIKTRGQQVTLSCSPISGHRSVSWYQQTPGQGLQFLFEYFSETQRNKGNFPGRFSGRQFSNSRSEMNVSTLELGDSALYLCASSLGIRRGGYEQYFGPGTRLTVT.

This clonotype was seen many times. The DNA of the CDR3 is TGCAGCGTTGAAATGGTCGGCTACGAGCAGTACTTC. Its translation: CSVEMVGYEQYF. The genes are TRBV29-1 and TRBJ2-7; D ambiguous. With 2 bases removed from V and 3 bases from J, the gap between germline ends came to 8 bases. CDR3 length: 12 residues. Looked up from germline, CDR1 is SQVTM and CDR2 is ANQGSEA.

V usage is TRBV5-1 and J usage is TRBJ2-1; TRBD1 agrees at 7 bases. The CDR3 covers 15 residues. Germline CDR1 and CDR2: SGHRS and YFSETQ. V gave up 5 bases and J gave up 3 bases; unmatched junction bases: 8. This chain's CDR3 is CASSSTGTVYNEQFF. The CDR3 DNA reads TGCGCCAGCAGTTCGACCGGGACAGTCTACAATGAGCAGTTCTTC.

Points on this clonotype: Its ends do not fully match the called genes, so a read error is possible. The V and J genes are TRBV5-6 and TRBJ2-7, with D possibly matching TRBD2 (5 bases). Germline V CDR1 and CDR2: SGHDT, YYEEEE. The CDR3 extends over 13 amino acids. This chain's CDR3 is CAISFGVLYEQYF. The CDR3 DNA is TGTGCCATCAGCTTCGGGGTGCTCTACGAGCAGTACTTC.

This clonotype was counted at least ten times. The chain joins TRBV7-9 to TRBJ2-5; D is unclear. V was pared by 1 base and J by 5 bases, with 8 bases between. CDR1 is SEHNR, CDR2 FQNEAQ, per germline (reference sequence). The CDR3 covers 13 residues. CDR3 residues: CASSLGFGETQYF. DNA for the CDR3: TGTGCCAGCAGCTTAGGATTCGGCGAGACCCAGTACTTC.

This clonotype has at least ten counts. The chain carries TRBV28 and TRBJ2-1; 8 bases align to TRBD1. CDR3 length equals 19 residues. The ends lost 1 base at V and 4 bases at J; junction bases unmatched: 15. The germline V gene has CDR1 MDHEN and CDR2 SYDVKM. CDR3 region: CASSLSGGTGKIRYNEQFF. CDR3 nucleotide sequence: TGTGCCAGCAGTTTATCAGGGGGCACGGGAAAGATCAGATACAATGAGCAGTTCTTC.

The gene calls are TRBV5-6 and TRBJ1-3; no firm D call. Germline V gives CDR1 SGHDT, CDR2 YYEEEE. Trimming shortened V by 5 bases and J by 0 bases, and 12 bases separated the two germline ends. The CDR3 totals 15 residues. CDR3 DNA: TGTGCCAGCAGGCCGGGTCCCTTCTCTGGAAACACCATATATTTT. This sequence encodes CASRPGPFSGNTIYF.

This clonotype was found many times. V and J are TRBV6-5 and TRBJ2-1; perhaps TRBD1 as D (6 bases). Germline-derived CDR1 and CDR2 are MNHEY and SVGAGI. V was cut by 3 bases and J by 1 base, with 7 bases left in between. This CDR3 comprises 14 residues. CDR3: CASSYGQSYNEQFF. For the CDR3, the DNA is TGTGCCAGCAGTTATGGACAGTCCTACAATGAGCAGTTCTTC.

This clonotype was seen more than once but under ten times. The chain is built from TRBV9 and TRBJ2-2; possibly TRBD1 for D (5 bases). CDR1 SGDLS and CDR2 YYNGEE come from the germline V gene. The ends were cut back, 4 bases at V and 5 bases at J, with 18 bases in the middle. The CDR3 extends over 16 amino acids. The CDR3 loop reads CASSPRQNVRTGELFF. CDR3 coding DNA: TGTGCCAGCAGCCCTCGACAGAACGTCCGAACCGGGGAGCTGTTTTTT. Complete variable domain (other parts from reference TRBV9 and TRBJ2-2): DSGVTQTPKHLITATGQRVTLRCSPRSGDLSVYWYQQSLDQGLQFLIQYYNGEERAKGNILERFSAQQFPDLHSELNLSSLELGDSALYFCASSPRQNVRTGELFFGEGSRLTVL.

This rearrangement joins TRBV4-1 to TRBJ2-1; tentatively, D is TRBD2 (5 bases). Germline CDR1 is MGHRA and CDR2 is YSYEKL. Trimming removed 4 bases at V and 8 bases at J, with 18 bases between. This CDR3 contains 15 residues. CDR3 region: CASSRTQVLADEQFF. The CDR3 DNA sequence: TGCGCCAGCAGCCGGACGCAAGTTCTAGCCGATGAGCAGTTCTTC.

This clonotype was seen only once. This may be a read error: a much more frequent sequence differs by one nucleotide. The rearrangement joins TRBV5-6 to TRBJ2-7; no definite D call. Looked up from germline, CDR1 is SGHDT and CDR2 is YYEEEE. The CDR3 covers 13 residues. Deletions cut 0 bases from V and 3 bases from J, with 7 bases between. Written as DNA, the CDR3 is TGTGCCAGCAGCTTGGTACAAAACTACGAGCAGTACTTC. This encodes CASSLVQNYEQYF.

The CDR3 sequence is CASSELAGLGEQYF. CDR3 DNA sequence: TGCGCCAGCAGTGAACTAGCGGGGTTGGGGGAGCAGTACTTC. The chain couples TRBV10-2 to TRBJ2-7; TRBD2 matches at 10 bases. Germline V CDR1 and CDR2: WSHSY, SAAADI. The CDR3 contains 14 residues. V gave up 3 bases and J gave up 7 bases; unmatched junction bases: 6.

The sample holds many counts of this clonotype. The V gene is TRBV4-3, the J gene TRBJ2-1, with TRBD2 matching 7 bases. CDR3 length equals 14 residues. The V and J ends lost 4 bases and 8 bases, in that order; junction bases with no gene match: 8. The germline V gene has CDR1 LGHNA and CDR2 YSLEER. The DNA of the CDR3 is TGCGCCAGCAGCCCCCGGGGAGGGATAGATGAGCAGTTCTTC. It translates to CASSPRGGIDEQFF.

Ten or more counts support this clonotype. The rearrangement uses TRBV27 and TRBJ2-5; 12 bases are a match to TRBD1. The CDR3 sequence is 14 residues long. With 6 bases clipped from V and 5 bases from J, the junction kept 4 bases outside the gene matches. CDR1 MNHEY and CDR2 SMNVEV come from the germline V gene (reference sequence). CDR3 nucleotides: TGTGCCAGCAGGGGGACAGGGGGCTGGGAGACCCAGTACTTC. Translation: CASRGTGGWETQYF.

V gene TRBV4-2 combines with J gene TRBJ2-1; tentative D call: TRBD1 (5 bases). The V end was cut by 0 bases, the J end by 1 base, with 10 bases between. This CDR3 region has 16 residues. Germline-derived CDR1 and CDR2 are LGHNA and YNFKEQ. CDR3 amino acids: CASSQEVRVSYNEQFF. The CDR3 DNA is TGTGCCAGCAGCCAAGAGGTCAGGGTTTCCTACAATGAGCAGTTCTTC.

The chain recombines TRBV2 with TRBJ2-7; D is ambiguous. This CDR3 spans 13 amino acids. V was trimmed by 3 bases and J by 3 bases, leaving 9 bases between them. Germline V lookup: CDR1 SNHLY, CDR2 FYNNEI. The CDR3 here is CASSDGRSYEQYF. Written as DNA, the CDR3 is TGTGCCAGCAGTGATGGCCGAAGCTACGAGCAGTACTTC.

V usage is TRBV7-9 and J usage is TRBJ2-1; D remains unclear. CDR1 and CDR2 from the germline V gene are SEHNR and FQNEAQ (reference sequence). The CDR3 is 11 residues long. V was clipped by 3 bases and J by 9 bases, with 6 bases between them. The CDR3 nucleotides read TGTGCCAGCAGCTTCTCGGTTGAGCAGTTCTTC. The encoded protein is CASSFSVEQFF.

This clonotype appeared many times. CDR3 region: CATGRTANSGANVLTF. DNA of the CDR3: TGTGCCACCGGGAGAACAGCTAACTCTGGGGCCAACGTCCTGACTTTC. This chain joins TRBV24-1 and TRBJ2-6; D is possibly TRBD2 (5 bases). Germline-derived CDR1 and CDR2 are KGHDR and SFDVKD. The CDR3 covers 16 residues. V gave up 9 bases and J gave up 0 bases, with 14 bases separating them.

V and J are TRBV12-3 or TRBV12-4 and TRBJ1-1; the D gene is possibly TRBD1 (5 bases). Trimming pared 4 bases from V and 10 bases from J, leaving 16 bases between. The CDR3 runs to 13 residues. CDR3 in amino acids: CASSSFREQGAFF. The CDR3 DNA sequence: TGTGCCAGCAGTTCTTTCCGGGAGCAGGGAGCTTTCTTT.

This clonotype was observed many times. The V call is TRBV27, the J call TRBJ2-1; TRBD1 matches at 7 bases. V lost 5 bases to trimming and J lost 4 bases; unmatched junction nucleotides: 8. The CDR3 sequence is 15 residues long. CDR1 is MNHEY and CDR2 is SMNVEV in the germline V gene (reference sequence). The DNA of the CDR3 is TGTGCCAGCAGTATCCGGACAGGTCAATACAATGAGCAGTTCTTC. Translation: CASSIRTGQYNEQFF.

The chain combines TRBV7-8 with TRBJ2-5; TRBD1 agrees at 9 bases. This CDR3 is built from 17 residues. The germline V gene has CDR1 SGHVS and CDR2 FQNEAQ. Trimming cost V 2 bases and J 4 bases; bases outside gene matches: 11. DNA for the CDR3: TGTGCCAGCAGCTTAATGCGGACAGGGGACCACAGAGAGACCCAGTACTTC. Its translation: CASSLMRTGDHRETQYF.

This clonotype was seen repeatedly, ten times or more. V is TRBV3-1 and J is TRBJ2-7; 7 bases match TRBD1. The CDR3 consists of 13 residues. The junction had 6 bases not matched to a gene; V was cut back by 4 bases and J by 6 bases. CDR1 and CDR2 from the germline V gene are LGHDT and YNNKEL (reference sequence). The CDR3 DNA follows: TGTGCCAGCAGCCCCGACAGGGTAGGCGAGCAGTACTTC. It codes for CASSPDRVGEQYF.